This record looks at one T cell receptor beta chain sequence and its context. CDR1 GTSNPN and CDR2 SVGIG come from the germline V gene (reference sequence). The germline V and J ends were trimmed by 2 bases and 0 bases, with 11 bases remaining between them. The CDR3 has 15 amino acids. These data belong to a study of T cell responses to AZD1222 COVID-19 vaccine. The assay was immunoSEQ multiplex PCR, and TCRdb's table has in-frame clones only and misses some. Altogether tens of thousands of clones are present, approximately 80% being singletons, with the ten largest covering around 20%. The material was peripheral blood, obtained on day 0 of AZD1222 vaccination. The chain uses TRBV30 and TRBJ1-3; the D is unclear. The clonotype originates from an adult in good health. In nucleotides, the CDR3 is TGTGCCTGGAGTCTACGCAGACTCTCTGGAAACACCATATATTTT. Translating it yields CAWSLRRLSGNTIYF.